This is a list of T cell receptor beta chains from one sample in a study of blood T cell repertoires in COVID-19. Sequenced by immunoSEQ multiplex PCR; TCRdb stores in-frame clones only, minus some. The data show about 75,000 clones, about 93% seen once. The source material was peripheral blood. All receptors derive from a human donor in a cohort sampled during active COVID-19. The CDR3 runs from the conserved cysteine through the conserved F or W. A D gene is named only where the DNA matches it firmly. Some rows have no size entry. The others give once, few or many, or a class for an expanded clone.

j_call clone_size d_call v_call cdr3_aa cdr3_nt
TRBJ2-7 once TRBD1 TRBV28 CASSFSASDPRVTGGVLGSYEQYF TGTGCCAGCAGTTTCTCCGCATCTGACCCCAGGGTTACAGGGGGCGTATTGGGCTCCTACGAGCAGTACTTC
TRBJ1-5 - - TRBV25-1 CASSAYNQPQHF TGTGCCAGCAGTGCCTACAATCAGCCCCAGCATTTT
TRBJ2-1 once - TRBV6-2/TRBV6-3 CASCQEALNNEQFF TGTGCCAGCTGCCAAGAGGCCCTAAACAATGAGCAGTTCTTC
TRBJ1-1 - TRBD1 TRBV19 CASWGTGTLVTEAFF TGTGCCAGTTGGGGGACAGGGACATTAGTGACTGAAGCTTTCTTT
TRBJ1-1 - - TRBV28 CASSLQITEAFF TGTGCCAGCAGTTTACAGATCACTGAAGCTTTCTTT
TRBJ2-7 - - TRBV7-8 CASSLRAIPPAVRLTYEQYF TGTGCCAGCAGCTTGCGAGCTATACCTCCCGCGGTAAGGCTGACCTACGAGCAGTACTTC
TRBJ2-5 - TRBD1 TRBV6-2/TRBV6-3 CASSYLAGGGQETQYF TGTGCCAGCAGTTACCTGGCAGGGGGCGGGCAAGAGACCCAGTACTTC
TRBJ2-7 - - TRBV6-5 CASSPGLPGAYEQYF TGTGCCAGCAGTCCGGGTCTCCCCGGGGCCTACGAGCAGTACTTC
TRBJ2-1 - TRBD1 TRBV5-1 CASSFRGEGANNEQFF TGCGCCAGCAGCTTCCGAGGCGAGGGGGCAAACAATGAGCAGTTCTTC
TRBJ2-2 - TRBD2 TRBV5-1 CASSPPPRTSGGTNTGELFF TGCGCCAGCAGCCCCCCCCCGCGGACTAGCGGGGGGACGAACACCGGGGAGCTGTTTTTT